Listed here is a single T cell receptor beta chain. In the original analysis: Counts of nucleated cells, estimated from reference gene primer amplification, were obtained. Produced via immunoSEQ multiplex PCR; TCRdb's table is partial and in-frame only. V and J calls and clone size are as listed in that table; D and trimming were resolved from the DNA. The sample has under 300,000 clones, 86% seen once. These data belong to a study of blood T cell repertoires in COVID-19. About the study: Samples of COVID-19 (acute and convalescent) were obtained from the United States, Italy and Spain. Sample material is recorded as cDNA or gDNA derived from T cells, B-cell-depleted T cells, or PBMCs.

Germline values: CDR1 MDHEN, CDR2 SYDVKM. The V segment lost 5 bases and the J segment 4 bases; nucleotides outside the gene matches: 5. The CDR3 contains 14 residues. The sequencing sample was made of peripheral blood. The TCR comes from a man aged 60 to 75 with acute or convalescent COVID-19. The chain is built from TRBV28 and TRBJ1-2, with TRBD1 matching 9 bases. DNA of the CDR3: TGTGCCAGCAGTCTAGGGACAGGGATCTATGGCTACACCTTC. The encoded protein is CASSLGTGIYGYTF.